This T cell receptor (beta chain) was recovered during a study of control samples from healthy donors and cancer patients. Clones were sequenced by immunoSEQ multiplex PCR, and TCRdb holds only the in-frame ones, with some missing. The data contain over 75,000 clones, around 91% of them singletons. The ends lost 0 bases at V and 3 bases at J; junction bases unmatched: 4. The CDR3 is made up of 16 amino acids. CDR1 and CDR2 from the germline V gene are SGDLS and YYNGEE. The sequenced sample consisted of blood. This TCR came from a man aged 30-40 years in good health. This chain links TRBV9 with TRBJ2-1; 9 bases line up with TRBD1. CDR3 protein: CASSVAGTGFYNEQFF. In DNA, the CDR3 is TGTGCCAGCAGCGTAGCCGGGACAGGGTTCTACAATGAGCAGTTCTTC.